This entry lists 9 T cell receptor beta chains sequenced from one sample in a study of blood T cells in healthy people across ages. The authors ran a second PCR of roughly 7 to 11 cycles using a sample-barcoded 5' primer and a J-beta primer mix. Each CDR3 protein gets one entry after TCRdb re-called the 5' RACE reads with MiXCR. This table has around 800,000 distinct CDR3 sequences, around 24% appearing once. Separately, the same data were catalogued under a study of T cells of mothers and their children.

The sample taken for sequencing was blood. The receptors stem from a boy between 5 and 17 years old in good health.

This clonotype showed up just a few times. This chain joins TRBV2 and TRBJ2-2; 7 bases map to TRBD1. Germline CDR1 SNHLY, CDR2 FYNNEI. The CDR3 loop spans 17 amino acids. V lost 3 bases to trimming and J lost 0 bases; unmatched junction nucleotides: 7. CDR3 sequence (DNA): TGTGCCAGCAGTGACCCTGGACAGGACCCGAACACCGGGGAGCTGTTTTTT. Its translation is CASSDPGQDPNTGELFF.

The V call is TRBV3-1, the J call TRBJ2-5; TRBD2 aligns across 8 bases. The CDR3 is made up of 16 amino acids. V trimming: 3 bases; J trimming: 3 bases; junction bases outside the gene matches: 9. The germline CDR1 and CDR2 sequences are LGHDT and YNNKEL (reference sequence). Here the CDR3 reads CASSHEREAGEETQYF. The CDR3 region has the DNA TGTGCCAGCAGCCATGAAAGGGAAGCGGGGGAAGAGACCCAGTACTTC.

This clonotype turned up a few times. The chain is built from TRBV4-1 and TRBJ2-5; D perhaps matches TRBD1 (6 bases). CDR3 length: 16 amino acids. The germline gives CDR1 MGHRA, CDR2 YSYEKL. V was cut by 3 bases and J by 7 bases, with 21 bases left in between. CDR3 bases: TGCGCCAGCAGCCAGACCATGGACAGCCCCTTAAGGACCCAGTACTTC. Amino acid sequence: CASSQTMDSPLRTQYF.

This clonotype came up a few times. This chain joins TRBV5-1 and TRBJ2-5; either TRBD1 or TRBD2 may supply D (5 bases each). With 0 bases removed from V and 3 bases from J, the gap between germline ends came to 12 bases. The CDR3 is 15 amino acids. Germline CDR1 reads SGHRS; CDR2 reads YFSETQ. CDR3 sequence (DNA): TGCGCCAGCAGCTTGGCCGGGACCGTCGAAGAGACCCAGTACTTC. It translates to CASSLAGTVEETQYF.

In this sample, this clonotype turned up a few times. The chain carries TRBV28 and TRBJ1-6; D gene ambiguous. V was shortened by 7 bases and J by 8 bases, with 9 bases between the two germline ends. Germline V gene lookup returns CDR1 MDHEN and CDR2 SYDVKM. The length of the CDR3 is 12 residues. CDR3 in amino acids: CASTFGYSPLHF. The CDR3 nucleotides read TGTGCCAGCACCTTCGGGTATTCACCCCTCCACTTT.

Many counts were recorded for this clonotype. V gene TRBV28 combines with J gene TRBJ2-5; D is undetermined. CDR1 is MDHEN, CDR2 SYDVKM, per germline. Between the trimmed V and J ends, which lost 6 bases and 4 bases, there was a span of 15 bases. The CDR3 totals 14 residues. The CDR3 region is CASRPPSALETQYF. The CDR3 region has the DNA TGTGCCAGCAGACCTCCCAGTGCCCTAGAGACCCAGTACTTC.

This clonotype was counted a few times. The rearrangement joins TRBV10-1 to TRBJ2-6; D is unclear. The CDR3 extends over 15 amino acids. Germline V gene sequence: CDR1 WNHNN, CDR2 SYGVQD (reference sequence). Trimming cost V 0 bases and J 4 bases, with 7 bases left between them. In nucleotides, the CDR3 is TGCGCCAGCAGTGAGTCGCGTGGAGGGGCCAACGTCCTGACTTTC. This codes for CASSESRGGANVLTF.

CDR3 sequence: CASSQGKTDTQYF. The CDR3 coding sequence is TGTGCCAGCAGCCAGGGGAAAACAGATACGCAGTATTTT. The J gene is TRBJ2-3, the V gene TRBV4-2, with no clear D. The CDR3 totals 13 residues. V shed 3 bases and J shed 3 bases, with 7 bases lying between them. Germline CDR1 reads LGHNA; CDR2 reads YNFKEQ.

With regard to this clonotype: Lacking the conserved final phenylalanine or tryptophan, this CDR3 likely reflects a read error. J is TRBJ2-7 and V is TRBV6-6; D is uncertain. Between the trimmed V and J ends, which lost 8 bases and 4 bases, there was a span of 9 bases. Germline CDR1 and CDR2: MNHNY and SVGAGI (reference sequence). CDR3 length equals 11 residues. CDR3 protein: CASRLEYEQYL. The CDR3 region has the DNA TGTGCCAGCCGATTAGAGTACGAGCAGTACCTC.